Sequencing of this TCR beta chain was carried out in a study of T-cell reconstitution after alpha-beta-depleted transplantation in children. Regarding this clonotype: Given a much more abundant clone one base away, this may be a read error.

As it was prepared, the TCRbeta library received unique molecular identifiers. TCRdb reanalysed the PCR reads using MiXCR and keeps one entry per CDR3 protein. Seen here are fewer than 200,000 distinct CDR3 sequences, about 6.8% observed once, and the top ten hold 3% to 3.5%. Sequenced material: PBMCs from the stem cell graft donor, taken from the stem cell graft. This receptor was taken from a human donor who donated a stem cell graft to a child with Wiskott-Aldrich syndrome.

The CDR3 reads CASSLHNTGELLF. CDR3 coding DNA: TGTGCCAGCAGCTTGCATAACACCGGGGAGCTGCTTTTT. The V call is TRBV7-2, the J call TRBJ2-2, with a possible D match to TRBD2 (5 bases). Germline V gene data show CDR1 as SGHTA and CDR2 as FQGNSA. The length of the CDR3 is 13 residues.